Shown below are 32 T cell receptor beta chains from a single sample sequenced in a study of cytomegalovirus exposure and HLA in healthy donors. Amplification used 60 Vbeta primers and 13 Jbeta primers. Generated by immunoSEQ multiplex PCR, the TCRdb table keeps only in-frame clones and is missing some. The sample holds about 58,000 clones. Sequenced sample: PBMCs. The origin of the receptors is a male donor in good health and CMV-seronegative.

V and J are TRBV10-3 and TRBJ2-5; 8 bases match TRBD1. The CDR3 consists of 14 residues. J gave up 2 bases and V 5 bases, and 4 bases lay outside the gene matches. Per germline, CDR1 ENHRY and CDR2 SYGVKD. CDR3 amino acids: CAISWGTGQETQYF. The CDR3 DNA reads TGTGCCATCAGTTGGGGGACAGGTCAAGAGACCCAGTACTTC.

The genes are TRBV28 and TRBJ2-7, with 11 bases that match TRBD2. CDR1 and CDR2 (germline): MDHEN, SYDVKM. The trim removed 2 bases at V and 6 bases at J, leaving 3 bases unmatched. This CDR3 is built from 14 residues. The CDR3 DNA follows: TGTGCCAGCAGTTTAAGACTAGCGGGAAGCGAGCAGTACTTC. Translating it yields CASSLRLAGSEQYF.

The chain employs TRBV13 and TRBJ2-1; TRBD2 agrees at 12 bases. J lost 5 bases, V lost 5 bases, and 1 base had no gene match. This CDR3 has 14 amino acids. From germline, CDR1 is PRHDT and CDR2 FYEKMQ (reference sequence). The CDR3 loop reads CASSRLAGDNEQFF. The CDR3 DNA is TGTGCCAGCAGCAGACTAGCGGGAGACAATGAGCAGTTCTTC.

This chain uses TRBV7-8 with TRBJ1-4; D is perhaps TRBD1 (5 bases). The length of the CDR3 is 15 residues. Germline V lookup: CDR1 SGHVS, CDR2 FQNEAQ. The V end lost 1 base, the J end lost 12 bases, and 18 bases lay between the germline ends. The CDR3 reads CASSLGARTSRELFF. The CDR3 DNA follows: TGTGCCAGCAGCTTAGGCGCCCGGACGTCCAGGGAACTGTTTTTT.

The chain employs TRBV6-6 and TRBJ2-2; TRBD2 is a possible D gene (5 bases). V shed 4 bases and J shed 3 bases, with 9 bases lying between them. Germline loops: CDR1 MNHNY, CDR2 SVGAGI (reference sequence). The CDR3 spans 14 residues. CDR3 loop: CASSSPRDTGELFF. The CDR3 nucleotides are TGTGCCAGCAGTTCCCCGAGGGACACCGGGGAGCTGTTTTTT.

V usage is TRBV15 and J usage is TRBJ1-1, with D perhaps TRBD1 (6 bases). Trimming took 5 bases from V and 1 from J, leaving 11 bases between them. Germline V gives CDR1 LNHNV, CDR2 YYDKDF (reference sequence). The CDR3 covers 14 residues. CDR3 region: CATSSRGWNTEAFF. The DNA for the CDR3 is TGTGCCACCAGCTCCAGGGGTTGGAACACTGAAGCTTTCTTT.

Turning to this clone: Other DNA sequences in the same sample also yield this CDR3. The chain is built from TRBV2 and TRBJ2-7; TRBD2 matches 10 bases. The trim removed 1 base at V and 6 bases at J, leaving 6 bases unmatched. Germline lookup yields CDR1 SNHLY and CDR2 FYNNEI. This CDR3 comprises 15 residues. The CDR3 here is CASSEEASGSSEQYF. The CDR3 nucleotides are TGTGCCAGCAGTGAAGAGGCTAGCGGGAGCTCCGAGCAGTACTTC.

The chain is built from TRBV6-5 and TRBJ1-1; TRBD1 is a possible D gene (5 bases). With 2 bases removed from V and 0 bases from J, the gap between germline ends came to 10 bases. Germline CDR1 is MNHEY and CDR2 is SVGAGI. This CDR3 has 15 residues. In DNA form, the CDR3 reads TGTGCCAGCAGTTACGGGGGGTCGATGAACACTGAAGCTTTCTTT. This encodes CASSYGGSMNTEAFF.

V gene TRBV19 combines with J gene TRBJ2-4; 8 bases are a match to TRBD1. The CDR3 length is 13 residues. Trimming removed 4 bases from V and 5 bases from J; junction bases left unmatched: 1. CDR1 LNHDA and CDR2 SQIVND come from the germline V gene (reference sequence). The CDR3 coding sequence is TGTGCCAGTAGTACGACAGGGGAAAACATTCAGTACTTC. Translation gives CASSTTGENIQYF.

The J gene is TRBJ1-6, the V gene TRBV5-1; D not certain. CDR1 is SGHRS and CDR2 is YFSETQ in the germline V gene. V was shortened by 3 bases and J by 10 bases, with 11 bases between the two germline ends. The CDR3 spans 13 residues. The CDR3 sequence: CASSSSRESPLHF. The CDR3 DNA reads TGCGCCAGCAGCTCCAGTCGGGAGTCACCCCTCCACTTT.

This chain uses TRBV6-5 with TRBJ2-3; D is perhaps TRBD2 (6 bases). CDR1 is MNHEY and CDR2 is SVGAGI in the germline V gene. The CDR3 has 16 residues. The V and J ends lost 4 bases and 3 bases respectively, with 17 bases between them. This chain's CDR3 is CASSSGTYGGTDTQYF. In nucleotides, the CDR3 is TGTGCCAGCAGTTCCGGGACTTATGGGGGTACAGATACGCAGTATTTT.

The chain is built from TRBV6-6 and TRBJ2-1, with 8 bases fitting TRBD2. This CDR3 comprises 15 residues. Trimming cost V 6 bases and J 6 bases; bases outside gene matches: 10. Germline CDR1 is MNHNY and CDR2 is SVGAGI (reference sequence). CDR3 residues: CASRPTSGSGNEQFF. The CDR3 DNA is TGTGCCAGCAGACCTACTAGCGGTTCAGGCAATGAGCAGTTCTTC.

Points on this clone: The junction does not match germline at one end; this may be a read error. The J gene is TRBJ2-5, the V gene TRBV4-1; 7 bases agree with TRBD1. The CDR3 totals 14 residues. Germline loops: CDR1 MGHRA, CDR2 YSYEKL. CDR3 in amino acids: CASSPGTEQENQYF. The CDR3 DNA follows: TGCGCCAGCAGCCCGGGGACAGAACAAGAGAACCAGTACTTC.

Regarding this clone: An end of the junction differs from the germline gene, which may be a read error. Within the sample, other DNA sequences also encode this same CDR3. This sequence joins TRBV6-6 and TRBJ1-6; D not resolved. There are 14 residues in the CDR3. Per the germline V gene, CDR1 is MNHNY and CDR2 is SVGAGI (reference sequence). For the CDR3, the DNA is TGTGCCAGCAGCTCAGCGCCCTTGAATTCACCCCTACACTTT. Residues: CASSSAPLNSPLHF.

The J gene is TRBJ2-7, the V gene TRBV15; D is ambiguous. The CDR3 is 16 amino acids. Germline V gene data show CDR1 as LNHNV and CDR2 as YYDKDF (reference sequence). V was clipped by 0 bases and J by 0 bases, with 12 bases between them. The CDR3 nucleotides are TGTGCCACCAGCAGAGATATTCAGTTAAGCTCCTACGAGCAGTACTTC. Translated: CATSRDIQLSSYEQYF. The entire variable domain, with the rest obtained from reference TRBV15 and TRBJ2-7, is as follows: DAMVIQNPRYQVTQFGKPVTLSCSQTLNHNVMYWYQQKSSQAPKLLFHYYDKDFNNEADTPDNFQSRRPNTSFCFLDIRSPGLGDTAMYLCATSRDIQLSSYEQYFGPGTRLTVT.

The J gene is TRBJ2-1, the V gene TRBV11-1, with D perhaps matching TRBD2 (6 bases). The CDR3 has 15 residues. CDR1 and CDR2 (germline): SGHAT, FQDESV (reference sequence). The V end lost 5 bases, the J end lost 5 bases, and 16 bases lay between the germline ends. The CDR3 DNA reads as TGTGCCAGCAGCCCCCTAGCGAACCCCGACAATGAGCAGTTCTTC. Translating it yields CASSPLANPDNEQFF.

The chain couples TRBV19 to TRBJ2-7, with a tentative D call TRBD2 (6 bases). This CDR3 comprises 19 residues. The ends were cut back, 4 bases at V and 2 bases at J, with 27 bases in the middle. The germline V gene has CDR1 LNHDA and CDR2 SQIVND (reference sequence). The CDR3 DNA is TGTGCCAGTAGTAAAAACCCACCGGGACCCCGGAGGGGCGCCTACGAGCAGTACTTC. As protein: CASSKNPPGPRRGAYEQYF.

The V gene is TRBV7-9, the J gene TRBJ2-1; no clear D. Germline-derived CDR1 and CDR2 are SEHNR and FQNEAQ (reference sequence). The CDR3 spans 15 residues. V was trimmed by 0 bases and J by 0 bases, leaving 6 bases between them. Written as DNA, the CDR3 is TGTGCCAGCAGCTTAGCCTACAGCTCCTACAATGAGCAGTTCTTC. Its protein is CASSLAYSSYNEQFF.

This chain joins TRBV5-1 and TRBJ2-3, with 16 bases lining up with TRBD2. After removal of 4 bases from V and 6 bases from J, the junction contained 2 bases not matched to a gene. The length of the CDR3 is 15 residues. CDR1 and CDR2 from the germline V gene are SGHRS and YFSETQ. The CDR3 bases are TGCGCCAGCAGCCTGGGACTAGCGGGAGGGGATACGCAGTATTTT. It translates to CASSLGLAGGDTQYF.

V gene TRBV29-1 combines with J gene TRBJ2-5; 8 nucleotides agree with TRBD2. This CDR3 contains 14 residues. V lost 7 bases, J lost 5 bases, and 12 bases stayed unmatched. Per germline, CDR1 SQVTM and CDR2 ANQGSEA. Written as DNA, the CDR3 is TGCAGCGCCGGGGGGGACCCGAGGTCGGAGACCCAGTACTTC. Its translation: CSAGGDPRSETQYF.

The chain uses TRBV18 and TRBJ2-7, with D uncertain. The V gene lost 2 bases and the J gene lost 2 bases, with 7 bases spanning the gap. Per the germline V gene, CDR1 is KGHSH and CDR2 is LQKENI. This CDR3 spans 13 amino acids. The CDR3 protein is CASSPEGAYEQYF. The DNA of the CDR3 is TGTGCCAGCTCACCAGAAGGAGCCTACGAGCAGTACTTC.

The rearrangement joins TRBV7-8 to TRBJ2-3, with 10 bases lining up with TRBD1. This CDR3 region has 16 residues. The germline CDR1 and CDR2 sequences are SGHVS and FQNEAQ. Losses at the gene ends were 1 base for V and 4 bases for J; bases not matched to a gene: 5. The CDR3 DNA sequence: TGTGCCAGCAGCTTAGTAGGGACAGGGGCCCCAGATACGCAGTATTTT. Translating gives CASSLVGTGAPDTQYF.

This chain uses TRBV7-3 with TRBJ2-3; TRBD2 might be the D (6 bases). Germline lookup yields CDR1 SGHTA and CDR2 FQGTGA. V was cut by 5 bases and J by 6 bases, with 15 bases left in between. This CDR3 has 14 amino acids. The CDR3 nucleotides are TGTGCCAGCAGCACTGGGGGGTATGCGGATACGCAGTATTTT. Protein: CASSTGGYADTQYF.

A word on this clone: The junction departs from the called germline gene at one end, perhaps through a read error. This sequence joins TRBV7-2 and TRBJ2-4; 9 bases align to TRBD2. The length of the CDR3 is 14 residues. Per germline, CDR1 SGHTA and CDR2 FQGNSA. CDR3 protein: CASSLASSGNNQYF. The CDR3 DNA follows: TGTGCCAGCAGCTTAGCGTCTAGCGGGAACAATCAGTACTTC. Full variable domain (missing parts from reference TRBV7-2 and TRBJ2-4): GAGVSQSPSNKVTEKGKDVELRCDPISGHTALYWYRQSLGQGLEFLIYFQGNSAPDKSGLPSDRFSAERTGGSVSTLTIQRTQQEDSAVYLCASSLASSGNNQYFGAGTRLSVL.

The CDR3 region is CASRKGGDNYGYTF. As DNA, the CDR3 is TGTGCCTCTCGAAAGGGGGGGGATAACTATGGCTACACCTTC. The rearrangement joins TRBV10-3 to TRBJ1-2; perhaps TRBD1 as D (6 bases). The CDR3 sequence is 14 residues long. Germline CDR1 ENHRY, CDR2 SYGVKD. The V end lost 11 bases, the J end lost 1 base, and 17 bases lay between the germline ends.

As regards this clone: The junction departs from germline at one end; a sequencing error may be responsible. This chain links TRBV10-3 with TRBJ2-5, with 8 bases aligning to TRBD2. Per germline, CDR1 ENHRY and CDR2 SYGVKD. The length of the CDR3 is 15 residues. CDR3: CAISALGGVQENQYF. The CDR3 nucleotides are TGTGCCATCAGTGCCCTCGGGGGGGTACAAGAGAACCAGTACTTC.

The chain has TRBV30 and TRBJ1-5; D perhaps matches TRBD1 (6 bases). This CDR3 contains 14 residues. Trimming shortened V by 0 bases and J by 5 bases, and 11 bases separated the two germline ends. Germline V CDR1 and CDR2: GTSNPN, SVGIG (reference sequence). The CDR3 loop reads CAWSVGTPDQPQHF. The CDR3 DNA reads TGTGCCTGGAGTGTAGGGACACCGGATCAGCCCCAGCATTTT.

The V call is TRBV7-9, the J call TRBJ1-2, with unresolved D. The CDR3 has 15 residues. The V gene lost 0 bases and the J gene lost 5 bases, with 13 bases spanning the gap. The V gene's germline CDR1 is SEHNR and CDR2 FQNEAQ (reference sequence). The CDR3, as DNA: TGTGCCAGCAGCTTAGCGTATAACTCCGCGTATGGCTACACCTTC. It specifies CASSLAYNSAYGYTF.

About this clone: Its ends do not fully match the called genes, so a read error is possible. V is TRBV6-1 and J is TRBJ1-6; TRBD1 aligns across 10 bases. This CDR3 spans 14 amino acids. CDR1 MNHNS and CDR2 SASEGT come from the germline V gene. CDR3 sequence reads: CASRMTGGNSHLHF. In DNA form, the CDR3 reads TGTGCCAGCCGAATGACAGGGGGCAATTCACACCTCCACTTT.

This chain joins TRBV7-9 and TRBJ2-7, with D unresolved. V shed 3 bases and J shed 2 bases, with 11 bases lying between them. The CDR3 is 14 amino acids. The V gene's germline CDR1 is SEHNR and CDR2 FQNEAQ (reference sequence). The CDR3: CASSLVATPYEQYF. In DNA, the CDR3 is TGTGCCAGCAGCTTGGTGGCCACCCCCTACGAGCAGTACTTC.

The chain uses TRBV6-5 and TRBJ1-2; D not certain. The germline CDR1 and CDR2 sequences are MNHEY and SVGAGI. The CDR3 covers 13 residues. V lost 5 bases and J lost 4, with 11 bases in between. The chain's CDR3 is CASSPRGFYGYTF. DNA of the CDR3: TGTGCCAGCAGTCCCCGAGGGTTCTATGGCTACACCTTC.

The CDR3 reads CASSWGGVGELFF. The CDR3 DNA follows: TGTGCCAGTAGTTGGGGAGGGGTCGGGGAGCTGTTTTTT. J is TRBJ2-2 and V is TRBV19, with 7 nucleotides matching TRBD2. Germline CDR1 LNHDA, CDR2 SQIVND (reference sequence). V was pared by 5 bases and J by 7 bases, with 4 bases of the junction left unmatched. The CDR3 loop spans 13 amino acids.